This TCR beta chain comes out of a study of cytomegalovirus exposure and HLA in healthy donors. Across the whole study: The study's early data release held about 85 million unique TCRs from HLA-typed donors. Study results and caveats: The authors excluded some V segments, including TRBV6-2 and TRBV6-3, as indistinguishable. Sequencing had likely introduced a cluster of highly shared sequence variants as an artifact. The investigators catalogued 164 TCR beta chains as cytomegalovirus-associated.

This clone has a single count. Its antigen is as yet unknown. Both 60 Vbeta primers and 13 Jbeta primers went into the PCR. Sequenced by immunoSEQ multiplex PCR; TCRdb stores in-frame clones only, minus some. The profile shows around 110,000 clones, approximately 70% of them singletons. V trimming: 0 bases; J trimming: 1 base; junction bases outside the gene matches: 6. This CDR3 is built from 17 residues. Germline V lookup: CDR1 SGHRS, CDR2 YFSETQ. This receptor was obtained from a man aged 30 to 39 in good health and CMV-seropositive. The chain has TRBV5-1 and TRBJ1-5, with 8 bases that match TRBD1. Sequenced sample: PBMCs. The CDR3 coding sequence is TGCGCCAGCAGCTTGGCCCCGACAGGGGCGAGCAATCAGCCCCAGCATTTT. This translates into CASSLAPTGASNQPQHF.